The 5 T cell receptor beta chains below all came from one sample that was sequenced in a study of control samples from healthy donors and cancer patients. TCRdb's table, derived via immunoSEQ multiplex PCR, lists solely in-frame clones and lacks some. The data show approximately 190,000 clones, approximately 91% seen once. The sequencing input was blood. The receptors originated from a man younger than 45 in good health.

Here the CDR3 DNA reads TGCAGCGTTGATGGGGAGAACACAGATACGCAGTATTTT. This encodes CSVDGENTDTQYF. This chain connects TRBV29-1 to TRBJ2-3, with D possibly being TRBD2 (5 bases). The CDR3 contains 13 residues. The germline V gene encodes CDR1 SQVTM and CDR2 ANQGSEA. V lost 3 bases and J lost 2, with 9 bases in between.

The genes are TRBV27 and TRBJ1-6, with 8 bases identical to TRBD1. Per the germline V gene, CDR1 is MNHEY and CDR2 is SMNVEV (reference sequence). The CDR3 runs 17 residues. The V gene end was trimmed by 7 bases and the J gene end by 5 bases; junction bases not matched to a gene: 13. In nucleotides, the CDR3 is TGTGCCAGCACCATAAGCTGGACAGGGAGCAATAATTCACCCCTCCACTTT. It specifies CASTISWTGSNNSPLHF.

This sequence joins TRBV12-3 or TRBV12-4 and TRBJ1-1; no reliable D call. V was shortened by 3 bases and J by 0 bases, with 5 bases between the two germline ends. The CDR3 has 13 residues. The CDR3 loop is CASSFQLNTEAFF. As DNA, the CDR3 is TGTGCCAGCAGTTTCCAGCTGAACACTGAAGCTTTCTTT.

As regards this clone: The sample carries other DNA sequences with the same CDR3. The rearrangement joins TRBV6-5 to TRBJ1-2; 8 positions match TRBD1. Germline CDR1 MNHEY, CDR2 SVGAGI. The ends lost 2 bases at V and 4 bases at J; junction bases unmatched: 3. The CDR3 length is 14 residues. The CDR3, as DNA: TGTGCCAGCAGTTACGGACAGGGAGGCTATGGCTACACCTTC. Translation gives CASSYGQGGYGYTF.

CDR3 in amino acids: CAISTDWAGGASYEQYF. In DNA, the CDR3 is TGTGCCATCAGTACTGACTGGGCAGGGGGGGCTTCCTACGAGCAGTACTTC. J is TRBJ2-7 and V is TRBV10-3; D possibly matches TRBD1 or TRBD2 (7 bases each). Trimming left V 5 bases short and J 1 base short, with 21 bases between. CDR3 length: 17 amino acids. CDR1 and CDR2 (germline): ENHRY, SYGVKD.